This T cell receptor beta chain was recorded in a study of blood T cell repertoires in COVID-19. This CDR3 spans 17 amino acids. Deletions cut 1 base from V and 0 bases from J, with 15 bases between. Germline lookup yields CDR1 MGHRA and CDR2 YSYEKL. Assay: immunoSEQ multiplex PCR; the TCRdb copy retains only in-frame clones and omits some. The table includes approximately 69,000 clones, about 84% detected once. This clone was seen a handful of times. The source is a man aged 50-59 years with COVID-19, enrolled during active disease. V and J are TRBV4-1 and TRBJ1-2; D is possibly TRBD1 (5 bases). Sequencing was performed on peripheral blood. The CDR3, as DNA: TGCGCCAGCAGCCAAGCAGGGCGATTAGACCCTAACTATGGCTACACCTTC. Translating gives CASSQAGRLDPNYGYTF.